One and the same sample provided the 27 T cell receptor beta chains below, sequenced in a study of blood T cell repertoires in COVID-19. The repertoire was sequenced with immunoSEQ multiplex PCR; TCRdb's copy has only in-frame clones and lacks some. The profile shows 310,000 or so clones, 87% of them singletons. The sample taken for sequencing was peripheral blood. Receptors were obtained from a young man with COVID-19, enrolled during active disease.

The chain employs TRBV6-2 or TRBV6-3 and TRBJ1-5; TRBD1 aligns across 10 bases. Germline V gives CDR1 MNHEY, CDR2 SVGEGT. The V segment lost 6 bases and the J segment 6 bases; nucleotides outside the gene matches: 5. The CDR3 contains 14 residues. CDR3 region: CASSRGQGVQPQHF. The DNA of the CDR3 is TGTGCCAGCAGCCGTGGACAGGGGGTTCAGCCCCAGCATTTT.

The gene calls are TRBV13 and TRBJ2-3; D gene ambiguous. This CDR3 is 17 amino acids long. Germline lookup yields CDR1 PRHDT and CDR2 FYEKMQ (reference sequence). V was pared by 4 bases and J by 1 base, with 18 bases between. CDR3 sequence reads: CASSSPASAMGTDTQYF. As DNA, the CDR3 is TGTGCCAGCAGCTCCCCAGCGTCGGCGATGGGCACAGATACGCAGTATTTT.

This clone has only a few counts. The genes are TRBV12-3 or TRBV12-4 and TRBJ2-1; D is unresolved. Trimming shortened V by 6 bases and J by 8 bases, and 11 bases separated the two germline ends. This CDR3 has 12 residues. CDR3 bases: TGTGCCAGCAGCCTCAATCGGGATGAGCAGTTCTTC. Its protein product is CASSLNRDEQFF.

The chain uses TRBV19 and TRBJ2-5; D unclear. This CDR3 has 15 residues. V gave up 5 bases and J gave up 1 base, with 14 bases separating them. Germline CDR1 reads LNHDA; CDR2 reads SQIVND (reference sequence). CDR3 region: CASSGPHPSQETQYF. The CDR3 DNA sequence: TGTGCCAGTAGTGGGCCCCACCCAAGCCAAGAGACCCAGTACTTC.

This clone was seen just once. The chain carries TRBV30 and TRBJ1-4; 10 bases are shared with TRBD1. The V and J ends lost 0 bases and 8 bases, in that order; junction bases with no gene match: 3. Germline loops: CDR1 GTSNPN, CDR2 SVGIG (reference sequence). The CDR3 spans 14 residues. The chain's CDR3 is CAWSVGTGVEKLFF. The CDR3 nucleotides read TGTGCCTGGAGTGTCGGGACAGGGGTCGAAAAACTGTTTTTT.

V and J are TRBV3-1 (or the pseudogene TRBV3-2) and TRBJ2-1; D is uncertain. The CDR3 runs 12 residues. The germline V gene has CDR1 LGHDT and CDR2 YNNKEL (reference sequence). Between the trimmed V and J ends, which lost 4 bases and 9 bases, there was a span of 10 bases. CDR3 bases: TGTGCCAGCAGCCTTACTACCAGTGAGCAGTTCTTC. Its translation: CASSLTTSEQFF.

This clone was seen more than once but under ten times. This chain connects TRBV30 to TRBJ2-7; 8 nucleotides match TRBD1. The CDR3 has 14 residues. V was pared by 8 bases and J by 4 bases, with 13 bases of the junction left unmatched. CDR1 is GTSNPN and CDR2 is SVGIG in the germline V gene (reference sequence). The CDR3 region has the DNA TGTGCCGGCTACAGGGGGAAGGAGGCTTACGAGCAGTACTTC. This encodes CAGYRGKEAYEQYF.

This chain joins TRBV10-3 and TRBJ2-7; possible D gene TRBD1, 5 bases. Germline CDR1 reads ENHRY; CDR2 reads SYGVKD. The germline V and J ends were trimmed by 5 bases and 1 base, with 9 bases remaining between them. This CDR3 is 13 amino acids long. The CDR3 loop reads CAISQTESYEQYF. The CDR3 DNA is TGTGCCATCAGTCAGACAGAATCCTACGAGCAGTACTTC.

The chain is built from TRBV7-2 and TRBJ2-3, with 10 bases identical to TRBD1. J lost 0 bases, V lost 5 bases, and 11 bases had no gene match. Germline CDR1 SGHTA, CDR2 FQGNSA. CDR3 length equals 18 residues. The CDR3 loop is CASSLDRGKRISTDTQYF. Written as DNA, the CDR3 is TGTGCCAGCAGCCTGGACAGGGGGAAGCGCATAAGCACAGATACGCAGTATTTT.

V is TRBV7-9 and J is TRBJ2-1; TRBD2 matches 9 bases. Losses at the gene ends were 4 bases for V and 10 bases for J; bases not matched to a gene: 8. CDR1 and CDR2 from the germline V gene are SEHNR and FQNEAQ (reference sequence). This CDR3 region has 14 residues. For the CDR3, the DNA is TGTGCCAGCAGCTACGCGGGAGGGCCGCGAGAGCAGTTCTTC. Protein product: CASSYAGGPREQFF.

The chain is built from TRBV19 and TRBJ1-1; the D is unclear. The germline V gene encodes CDR1 LNHDA and CDR2 SQIVND (reference sequence). V dropped 3 bases and J dropped 7 bases, with 12 bases sitting between them. This CDR3 is built from 13 residues. In DNA form, the CDR3 reads TGTGCCAGTAGTATGGCAGGCGAAAGTGAAGCTTTCTTT. Its protein product is CASSMAGESEAFF. The full variable domain, completed using reference TRBV19 and TRBJ1-1, is DGGITQSPKYLFRKEGQNVTLSCEQNLNHDAMYWYRQDPGQGLRLIYYSQIVNDFQKGDIAEGYSVSREKKESFPLTVTSAQKNPTAFYLCASSMAGESEAFFGQGTRLTVV.

V and J are TRBV7-9 and TRBJ2-5; the match to TRBD1 covers 9 bases. CDR3 length equals 14 residues. V gave up 4 bases and J gave up 4 bases; unmatched junction bases: 4. The germline CDR1 and CDR2 sequences are SEHNR and FQNEAQ (reference sequence). CDR3 loop: CASSSGQGPETQYF. In DNA form, the CDR3 reads TGTGCCAGCAGCTCGGGACAGGGTCCAGAGACCCAGTACTTC.

V usage is TRBV11-2 and J usage is TRBJ2-1, with D tentatively TRBD1 (5 bases). CDR3 length: 12 amino acids. Germline CDR1 and CDR2: SGHAT and FQNNGV. V lost 9 bases and J lost 13, with 19 bases in between. CDR3 sequence: CASRTWNGEQFF. CDR3 bases: TGTGCCAGTCGGACATGGAATGGTGAACAGTTCTTC.

The V and J genes are TRBV7-2 and TRBJ1-2, with no clear D. The V end lost 5 bases, the J end lost 4 bases, and 11 bases lay between the germline ends. The CDR3 is 13 residues long. Germline CDR1 and CDR2: SGHTA and FQGNSA. This CDR3 is CASSPPVSYGYTF. In DNA, the CDR3 is TGTGCCAGCAGCCCACCCGTCAGCTATGGCTACACCTTC.

The V call is TRBV19, the J call TRBJ1-5; 12 bases match TRBD1. Germline trimming cut 7 bases from V and 6 bases from J; bases unmatched to any gene: 7. The CDR3 runs to 15 residues. Germline CDR1 reads LNHDA; CDR2 reads SQIVND (reference sequence). CDR3 nucleotides: TGTGCCAGTAATCCGGGGACAGGGGGCTTTCAGCCCCAGCATTTT. Protein: CASNPGTGGFQPQHF.

This chain connects TRBV19 to TRBJ2-2, with 8 bases fitting TRBD1. CDR1 is LNHDA and CDR2 is SQIVND in the germline V gene (reference sequence). The CDR3 sequence is 16 residues long. Trimming at V came to 4 bases and at J to 4 bases, leaving 8 bases not matched to a gene. CDR3 amino acids: CASSTNRGSATGELFF. CDR3 nucleotides: TGTGCCAGTAGTACGAACAGGGGGTCGGCCACCGGGGAGCTGTTTTTT.

This clone showed up just once. The chain has TRBV28 and TRBJ2-2, with 8 bases matching TRBD1. The CDR3 extends over 15 amino acids. Germline CDR1 reads MDHEN; CDR2 reads SYDVKM. V shed 10 bases and J 0 bases; nucleotides not matched to a gene: 7. The CDR3 DNA reads TGTGCCACCCTCTCCAGGGGGCCGAACACCGGGGAGCTGTTTTTT. It is translated as CATLSRGPNTGELFF.

This clone occurred a few times. The chain links TRBV28 to TRBJ1-5; D not certain. CDR1 MDHEN and CDR2 SYDVKM come from the germline V gene. The CDR3 has 14 amino acids. The germline V and J ends were trimmed by 2 bases and 0 bases, with 5 bases remaining between them. This CDR3 is CASSLAYSNQPQHF. The CDR3 coding sequence is TGTGCCAGCAGTTTAGCCTATAGCAATCAGCCCCAGCATTTT.

Details on this clone: The junction shows a germline mismatch at one end, possibly a read error. This chain's CDR3 is CATAAGGPYDEQFF. The CDR3 nucleotides read TGTGCCACCGCCGCCGGGGGGCCCTACGATGAGCAGTTCTTC. This rearrangement joins TRBV24-1 to TRBJ2-1; perhaps TRBD2 as D (7 bases). This CDR3 contains 14 residues. CDR1 KGHDR and CDR2 SFDVKD come from the germline V gene.

J is TRBJ1-2 and V is TRBV4-2; 7 nucleotides match TRBD1. Per the germline V gene, CDR1 is LGHNA and CDR2 is YNFKEQ. The junction had 10 bases not matched to a gene; V was cut back by 1 base and J by 8 bases. This CDR3 spans 15 amino acids. For the CDR3, the DNA is TGTGCCAGCAGCCAAGGCTCCCAACAGGGGACGGGCTACACCTTC. Protein product: CASSQGSQQGTGYTF.

This clone was seen a few times. The germline gene is not matched at one end of the junction; a read error may be the cause. The genes are TRBV19 and TRBJ1-2; tentative D call: TRBD1 (5 bases). Germline CDR1 is LNHDA and CDR2 is SQIVND (reference sequence). The CDR3 consists of 14 residues. The CDR3 DNA follows: TGTGCCAGTAGTGTAGACCGCGGACACGGAGGCTACACCTTC. Amino acids: CASSVDRGHGGYTF. Combining the CDR3 with reference TRBV19 and TRBJ1-2 gives the whole variable domain DGGITQSPKYLFRKEGQNVTLSCEQNLNHDAMYWYRQDPGQGLRLIYYSQIVNDFQKGDIAEGYSVSREKKESFPLTVTSAQKNPTAFYLCASSVDRGHGGYTFGSGTRLTVV.

V usage is TRBV7-3 and J usage is TRBJ2-7; the match to TRBD1 covers 12 bases. J was trimmed by 0 bases and V by 1 base; bases with no gene match: 1. Germline lookup yields CDR1 SGHTA and CDR2 FQGTGA. The CDR3 contains 16 residues. For the CDR3, the DNA is TGTGCCAGCAGCTTAATGGGACAGGGGGCCTCCTACGAGCAGTACTTC. Protein sequence: CASSLMGQGASYEQYF.

The CDR3 region has the DNA TGTGCCAGCAGGGGAGCACCAACAATCCATGAAAAACTGTTTTTT. This translates into CASRGAPTIHEKLFF. V gene TRBV6-5 combines with J gene TRBJ1-4, with D unresolved. Trimming took off 6 bases at V and 6 bases at J, with 17 bases between the two ends. The CDR3 has 15 residues. Germline V gives CDR1 MNHEY, CDR2 SVGAGI.

V gene TRBV19 combines with J gene TRBJ1-2; 8 bases match TRBD1. Per the germline V gene, CDR1 is LNHDA and CDR2 is SQIVND (reference sequence). This CDR3 spans 17 amino acids. J was trimmed by 7 bases and V by 8 bases; bases with no gene match: 21. CDR3 region: CASRLPGQADLIFGYTF. The CDR3, as DNA: TGTGCCAGTCGGTTACCGGGACAGGCGGATCTAATATTTGGCTACACCTTC.

This chain joins TRBV29-1 and TRBJ1-2; 10 bases are shared with TRBD1. The V and J ends lost 6 bases and 3 bases, in that order; junction bases with no gene match: 4. The CDR3 spans 13 residues. The V gene's germline CDR1 is SQVTM and CDR2 ANQGSEA. CDR3 in DNA: TGCAGCGTGGGACAGGGGAGTGACTATGGCTACACCTTC. This translates into CSVGQGSDYGYTF. Complete variable domain (other parts from reference TRBV29-1 and TRBJ1-2): SAVISQKPSRDICQRGTSLTIQCQVDSQVTMMFWYRQQPGQSLTLIATANQGSEATYESGFVIDKFPISRPNLTFSTLTVSNMSPEDSSIYLCSVGQGSDYGYTFGSGTRLTVV.

This clone was seen a few times. The chain couples TRBV4-2 to TRBJ2-1; TRBD2 is a possible D gene (5 bases). The V end lost 1 base, the J end lost 15 bases, and 10 bases lay between the germline ends. The germline CDR1 and CDR2 sequences are LGHNA and YNFKEQ. The CDR3 contains 11 residues. CDR3 sequence reads: CASSQGASLFF. CDR3 coding DNA: TGTGCCAGCAGCCAAGGGGCTAGCCTGTTCTTC.

The rearrangement joins TRBV4-3 to TRBJ1-4; TRBD1 aligns across 7 bases. The CDR3 extends over 16 amino acids. V shed 4 bases, J shed 0 bases, and the junction held 5 bases outside the gene matches. CDR1 and CDR2 (germline): LGHNA, YSLEER. The CDR3 DNA sequence: TGCGCCAGCAGCCTGTCTGGACAGGCAACTAATGAAAAACTGTTTTTT. It codes for CASSLSGQATNEKLFF.